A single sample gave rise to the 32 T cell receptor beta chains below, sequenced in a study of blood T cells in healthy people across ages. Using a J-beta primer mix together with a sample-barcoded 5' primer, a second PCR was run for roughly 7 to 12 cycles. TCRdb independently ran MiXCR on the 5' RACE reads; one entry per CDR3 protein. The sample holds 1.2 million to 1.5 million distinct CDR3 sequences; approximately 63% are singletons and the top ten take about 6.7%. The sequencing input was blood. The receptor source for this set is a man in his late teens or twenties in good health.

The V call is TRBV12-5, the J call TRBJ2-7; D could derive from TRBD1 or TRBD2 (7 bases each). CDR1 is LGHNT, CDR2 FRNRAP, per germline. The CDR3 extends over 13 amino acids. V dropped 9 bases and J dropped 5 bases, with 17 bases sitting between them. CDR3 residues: CASGSGTVDEQYF. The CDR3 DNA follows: TGTGCTAGCGGGAGCGGGACAGTTGACGAGCAGTACTTC.

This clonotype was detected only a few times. CDR3: CASTAGTGNYGYTF. Here the CDR3 DNA reads TGTGCCAGCACCGCCGGGACAGGGAACTATGGCTACACCTTC. This chain links TRBV5-4 with TRBJ1-2; 9 bases agree with TRBD1. The CDR3 extends over 14 amino acids. Germline loops: CDR1 SGHNT, CDR2 YYREEE (reference sequence). V gave up 6 bases and J gave up 2 bases; unmatched junction bases: 5.

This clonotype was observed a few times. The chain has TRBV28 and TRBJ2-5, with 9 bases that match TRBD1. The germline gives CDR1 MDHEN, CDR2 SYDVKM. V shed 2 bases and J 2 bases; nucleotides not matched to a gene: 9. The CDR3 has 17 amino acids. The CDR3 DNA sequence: TGTGCCAGCAGTTTAGCCCTGGGGACAGGGACACAAGAGACCCAGTACTTC. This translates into CASSLALGTGTQETQYF.

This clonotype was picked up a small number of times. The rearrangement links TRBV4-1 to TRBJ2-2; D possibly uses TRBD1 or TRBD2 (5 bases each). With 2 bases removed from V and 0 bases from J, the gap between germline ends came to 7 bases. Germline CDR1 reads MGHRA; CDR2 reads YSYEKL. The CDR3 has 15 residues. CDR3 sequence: CASSQWDANTGELFF. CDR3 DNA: TGCGCCAGCAGCCAATGGGACGCGAACACCGGGGAGCTGTTTTTT.

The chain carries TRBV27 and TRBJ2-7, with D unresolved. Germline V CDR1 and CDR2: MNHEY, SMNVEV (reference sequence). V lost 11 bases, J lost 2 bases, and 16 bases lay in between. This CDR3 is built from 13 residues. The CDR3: CAGEKGIAYEQYF. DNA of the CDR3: TGTGCCGGAGAGAAAGGGATAGCCTACGAGCAGTACTTC.

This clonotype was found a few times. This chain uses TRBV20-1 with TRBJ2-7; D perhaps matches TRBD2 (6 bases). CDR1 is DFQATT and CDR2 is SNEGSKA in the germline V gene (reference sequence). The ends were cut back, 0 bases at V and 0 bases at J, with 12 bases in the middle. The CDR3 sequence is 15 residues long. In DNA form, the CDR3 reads TGCAGTGCTAGAGATATCGGCGGGAACTCCTACGAGCAGTACTTC. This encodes CSARDIGGNSYEQYF.

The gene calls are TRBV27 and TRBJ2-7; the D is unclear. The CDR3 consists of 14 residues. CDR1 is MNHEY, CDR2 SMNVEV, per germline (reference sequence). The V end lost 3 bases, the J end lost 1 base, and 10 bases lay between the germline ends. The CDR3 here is CASSFAHNSYEQYF. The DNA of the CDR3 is TGTGCCAGCAGTTTCGCGCACAATTCCTACGAGCAGTACTTC.

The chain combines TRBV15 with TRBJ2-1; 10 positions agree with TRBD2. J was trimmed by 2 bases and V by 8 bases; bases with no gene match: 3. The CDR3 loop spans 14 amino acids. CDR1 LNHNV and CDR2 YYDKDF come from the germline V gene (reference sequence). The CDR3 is CATSGTSAYNEQFF. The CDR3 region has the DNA TGTGCCACCTCCGGGACTAGCGCCTACAATGAGCAGTTCTTC.

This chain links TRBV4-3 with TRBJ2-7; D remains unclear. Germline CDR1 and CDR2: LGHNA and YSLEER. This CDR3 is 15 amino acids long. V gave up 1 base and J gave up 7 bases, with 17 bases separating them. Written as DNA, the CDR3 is TGCGCCAGCAGCCAAGTAAAAAGCCTGGGCTATGAGCAGTACTTC. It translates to CASSQVKSLGYEQYF.

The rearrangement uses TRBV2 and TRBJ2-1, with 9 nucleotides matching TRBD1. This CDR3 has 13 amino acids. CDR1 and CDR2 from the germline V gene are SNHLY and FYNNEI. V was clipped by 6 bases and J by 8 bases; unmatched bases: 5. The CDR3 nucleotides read TGTGCCAGCAGGGGGACAGGGAACGATGAGCAGTTCTTC. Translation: CASRGTGNDEQFF.

Here the CDR3 reads CASSYPGVTEQFF. DNA of the CDR3: TGTGCCAGCAGCTACCCAGGGGTTACTGAGCAGTTCTTC. The rearrangement links TRBV6-2 or TRBV6-3 to TRBJ2-1; a weak D match, TRBD1 (6 bases). Germline CDR1 and CDR2: MNHEY and SVGEGT. This CDR3 is built from 13 residues. Trimming cost V 6 bases and J 9 bases, with 15 bases left between them.

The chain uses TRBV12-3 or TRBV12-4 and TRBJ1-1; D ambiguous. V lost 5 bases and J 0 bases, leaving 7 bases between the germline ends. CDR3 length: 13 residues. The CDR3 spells CASSSSMNTEAFF. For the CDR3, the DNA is TGTGCCAGCAGTAGTTCAATGAACACTGAAGCTTTCTTT.

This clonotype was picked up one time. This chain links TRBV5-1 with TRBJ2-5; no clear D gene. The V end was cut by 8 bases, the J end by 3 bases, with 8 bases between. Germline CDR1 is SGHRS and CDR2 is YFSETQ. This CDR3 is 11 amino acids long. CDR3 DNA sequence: TGCGCCAGAGACTGGGAAGAGACCCAGTACTTC. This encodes CARDWEETQYF.

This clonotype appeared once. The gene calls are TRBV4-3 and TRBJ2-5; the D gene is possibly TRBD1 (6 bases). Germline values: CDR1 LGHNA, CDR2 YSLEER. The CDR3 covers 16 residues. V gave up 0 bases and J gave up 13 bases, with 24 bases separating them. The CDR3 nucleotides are TGCGCCAGCAGCCAAGAAACAGGGAGCGAAGGGTACGAGCGGTACTTC. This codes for CASSQETGSEGYERYF.

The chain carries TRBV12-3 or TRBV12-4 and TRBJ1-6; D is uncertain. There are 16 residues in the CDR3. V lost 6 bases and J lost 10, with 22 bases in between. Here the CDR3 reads CASSPTGMALNSPLHF. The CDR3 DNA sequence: TGTGCCAGCAGCCCGACCGGGATGGCCCTAAACTCACCCCTCCACTTT.

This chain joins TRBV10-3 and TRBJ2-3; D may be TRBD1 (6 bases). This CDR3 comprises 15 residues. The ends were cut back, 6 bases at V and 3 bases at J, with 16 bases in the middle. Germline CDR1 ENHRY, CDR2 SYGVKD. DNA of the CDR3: TGTGCCATCAGCCCCGGGACAAGTGCAACAGATACGCAGTATTTT. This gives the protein CAISPGTSATDTQYF.

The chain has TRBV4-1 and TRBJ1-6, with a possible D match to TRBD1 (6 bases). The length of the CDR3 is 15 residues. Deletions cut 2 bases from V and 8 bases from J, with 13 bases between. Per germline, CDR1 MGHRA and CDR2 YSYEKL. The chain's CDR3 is CASSQSRGGDSPLHF. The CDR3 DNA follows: TGCGCCAGCAGCCAATCCAGGGGAGGGGATTCACCCCTCCACTTT.

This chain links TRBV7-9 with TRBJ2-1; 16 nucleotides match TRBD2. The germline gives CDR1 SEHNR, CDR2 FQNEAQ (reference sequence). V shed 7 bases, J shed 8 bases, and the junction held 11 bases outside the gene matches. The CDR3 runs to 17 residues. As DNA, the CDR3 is TGTGCCAGCACCCCCGGGACTAGCGGGAGGGCCGCAGATGAGCAGTTCTTC. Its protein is CASTPGTSGRAADEQFF.

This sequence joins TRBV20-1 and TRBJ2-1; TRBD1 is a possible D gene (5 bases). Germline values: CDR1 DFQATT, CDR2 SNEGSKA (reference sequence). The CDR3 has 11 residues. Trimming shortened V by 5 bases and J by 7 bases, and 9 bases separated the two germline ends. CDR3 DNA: TGCAGTGCTGCCCAGGGAAATGAGCAGTTCTTC. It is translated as CSAAQGNEQFF.

CDR3 in amino acids: CASSLGVAGRYEQYF. The CDR3 DNA sequence: TGTGCCAGCAGCTTAGGGGTAGCGGGAAGGTACGAGCAGTACTTC. This chain links TRBV7-2 with TRBJ2-7, with 8 bases matching TRBD2. The CDR3 has 15 residues. V shed 1 base and J 4 bases; nucleotides not matched to a gene: 6. The germline gives CDR1 SGHTA, CDR2 FQGNSA.

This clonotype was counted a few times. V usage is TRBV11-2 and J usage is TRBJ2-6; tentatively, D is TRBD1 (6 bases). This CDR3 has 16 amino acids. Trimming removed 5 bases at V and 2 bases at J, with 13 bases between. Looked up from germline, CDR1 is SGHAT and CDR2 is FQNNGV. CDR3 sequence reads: CASSPRQDPGANVLTF. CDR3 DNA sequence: TGTGCCAGCAGCCCTCGACAGGACCCTGGGGCCAACGTCCTGACTTTC.

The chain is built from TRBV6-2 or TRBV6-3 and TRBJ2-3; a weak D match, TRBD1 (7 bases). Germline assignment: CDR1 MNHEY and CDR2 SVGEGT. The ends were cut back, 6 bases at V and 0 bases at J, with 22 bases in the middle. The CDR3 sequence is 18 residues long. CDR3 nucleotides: TGTGCCAGCAGGACCCCAGGGGGGTCCCCGAGGAGCACAGATACGCAGTATTTT. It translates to CASRTPGGSPRSTDTQYF.

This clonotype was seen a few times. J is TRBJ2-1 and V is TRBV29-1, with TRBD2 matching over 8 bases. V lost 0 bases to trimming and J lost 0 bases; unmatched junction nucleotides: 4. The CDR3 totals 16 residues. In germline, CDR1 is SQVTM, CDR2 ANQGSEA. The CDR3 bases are TGCAGCGTTGAAGATTGGCGGGGGGACTCCTACAATGAGCAGTTCTTC. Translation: CSVEDWRGDSYNEQFF.

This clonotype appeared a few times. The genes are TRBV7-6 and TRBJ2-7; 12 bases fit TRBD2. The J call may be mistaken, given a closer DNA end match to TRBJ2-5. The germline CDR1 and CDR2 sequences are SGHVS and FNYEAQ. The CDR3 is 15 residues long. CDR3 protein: CASSRTSGARETQYF. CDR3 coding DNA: TGTGCCAGCAGCCGGACTAGCGGGGCCCGGGAGACCCAGTACTTC.

The CDR3 reads CSARSTGGVYGYTF. The CDR3 DNA follows: TGCAGTGCTAGGTCGACAGGGGGCGTCTATGGCTACACCTTC. The chain combines TRBV20-1 with TRBJ1-2; the match to TRBD1 covers 10 bases. Germline V gene data show CDR1 as DFQATT and CDR2 as SNEGSKA (reference sequence). J lost 4 bases, V lost 3 bases, and 5 bases had no gene match. The CDR3 runs 14 residues.

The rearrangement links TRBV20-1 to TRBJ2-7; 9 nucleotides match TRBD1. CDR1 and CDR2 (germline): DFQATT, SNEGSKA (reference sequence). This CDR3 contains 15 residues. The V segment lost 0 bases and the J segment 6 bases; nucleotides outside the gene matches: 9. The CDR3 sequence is CSARDPGTGLGEQYF. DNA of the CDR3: TGCAGTGCTAGAGATCCCGGGACAGGGCTCGGCGAGCAGTACTTC.

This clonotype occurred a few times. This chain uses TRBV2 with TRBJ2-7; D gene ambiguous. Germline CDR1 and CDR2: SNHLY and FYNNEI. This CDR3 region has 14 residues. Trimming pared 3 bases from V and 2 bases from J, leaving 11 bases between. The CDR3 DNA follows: TGTGCCAGCAGTGATCGCAGCGATACCTACGAGCAGTACTTC. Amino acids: CASSDRSDTYEQYF.

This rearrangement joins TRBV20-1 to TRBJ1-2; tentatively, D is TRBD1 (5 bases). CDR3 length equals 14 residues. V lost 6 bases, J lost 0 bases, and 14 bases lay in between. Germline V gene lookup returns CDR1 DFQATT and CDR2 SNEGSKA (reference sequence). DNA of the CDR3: TGCAGTGCCGTTCCGGACAAATCTAACTATGGCTACACCTTC. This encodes CSAVPDKSNYGYTF.

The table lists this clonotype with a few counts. The CDR3 region has the DNA TGTGCCAGCAGCCCTAGGGACCGATCCTACAATGAGCAGTTCTTC. Encoded protein: CASSPRDRSYNEQFF. The V gene is TRBV3-1, the J gene TRBJ2-1; tentatively, D is TRBD1 or TRBD2 (5 bases each). The germline V gene encodes CDR1 LGHDT and CDR2 YNNKEL (reference sequence). The V end was cut by 4 bases, the J end by 1 base, with 11 bases between. The CDR3 runs to 15 residues.

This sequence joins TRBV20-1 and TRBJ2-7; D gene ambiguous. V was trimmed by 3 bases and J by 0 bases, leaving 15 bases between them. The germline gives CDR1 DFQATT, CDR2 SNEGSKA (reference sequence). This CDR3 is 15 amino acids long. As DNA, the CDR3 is TGCAGTGCTAGCCCCTATTCCGGTAGCTCCTACGAGCAGTACTTC. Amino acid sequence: CSASPYSGSSYEQYF.

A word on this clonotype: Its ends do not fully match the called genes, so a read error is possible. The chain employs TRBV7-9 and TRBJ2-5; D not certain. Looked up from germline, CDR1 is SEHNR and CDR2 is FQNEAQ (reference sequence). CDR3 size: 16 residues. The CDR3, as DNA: TGTGCCTGCAGCCTAAAGATTGGGCAGATCGGAGAGACCCAGTACTTC. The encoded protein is CACSLKIGQIGETQYF.

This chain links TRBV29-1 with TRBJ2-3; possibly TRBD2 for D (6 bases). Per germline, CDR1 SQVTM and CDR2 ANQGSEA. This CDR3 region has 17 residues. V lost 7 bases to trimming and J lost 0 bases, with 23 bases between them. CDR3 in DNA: TGCAGCGCCAGGGTATCCGGGACTGAATCTAGCACAGATACGCAGTATTTT. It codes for CSARVSGTESSTDTQYF.